Below are 28 T cell receptor beta chains sequenced from a single sample in a study of OX40 agonist ivuxolimab in advanced cancers. The table came from immunoSEQ multiplex PCR; TCRdb's copy has only in-frame clones and leaves some out. This table has about 85,000 clones, around 86% appearing once. The material was CD4+ or CD8+ T cells sorted from blood, obtained in a trial of the OX40 agonist ivuxolimab. The origin of the receptors is an adult with an advanced solid tumor such as melanoma, head and neck, liver or kidney cancer.

This clone has only a few counts. The chain uses TRBV2 and TRBJ1-5, with 7 positions matching TRBD1. Germline CDR1 SNHLY, CDR2 FYNNEI. The CDR3 is 15 residues long. Losses at the gene ends were 4 bases for V and 2 bases for J; bases not matched to a gene: 5. CDR3 nucleotides: TGTGCCAGCAGTGTGGCAACAGGGGGCAATCAGCCCCAGCATTTT. It encodes CASSVATGGNQPQHF.

The genes are TRBV6-5 and TRBJ1-3, with 9 nucleotides matching TRBD1. The junction had 2 bases not matched to a gene; V was cut back by 2 bases and J by 0 bases. In germline, CDR1 is MNHEY, CDR2 SVGAGI. The CDR3 is made up of 16 amino acids. CDR3 sequence: CASSYGTGTSGNTIYF. The CDR3 bases are TGTGCCAGCAGTTACGGGACAGGGACCTCTGGAAACACCATATATTTT.

The chain recombines TRBV10-2 with TRBJ2-4; D not certain. This CDR3 spans 13 amino acids. Trimming shortened V by 6 bases and J by 5 bases, and 11 bases separated the two germline ends. Germline-derived CDR1 and CDR2 are WSHSY and SAAADI. CDR3 in DNA: TGCGCCAGCAGCCCGAGTGGGGAAAACATTCAGTACTTC. Translation: CASSPSGENIQYF.

This clone was counted a few times. The chain is built from TRBV18 and TRBJ1-2; 7 bases map to TRBD1. With 3 bases clipped from V and 4 bases from J, the junction kept 8 bases outside the gene matches. CDR3 length: 15 residues. CDR1 and CDR2 (germline): KGHSH, LQKENI. The CDR3 is CASSPNRGESYGYTF. In DNA form, the CDR3 reads TGTGCCAGCTCACCGAACAGGGGAGAGAGCTATGGCTACACCTTC. Using reference TRBV18 and TRBJ1-2 for the parts outside the CDR3, the full variable domain is NAGVMQNPRHLVRRRGQEARLRCSPMKGHSHVYWYRQLPEEGLKFMVYLQKENIIDESGMPKERFSAEFPKEGPSILRIQQVVRGDSAAYFCASSPNRGESYGYTFGSGTRLTVV.

In this sample, this clone turned up once. This sequence joins TRBV5-6 and TRBJ2-7, with D perhaps assigned TRBD1 or TRBD2 (5 bases each). The V and J ends lost 1 base and 6 bases respectively, with 11 bases between them. CDR1 is SGHDT, CDR2 YYEEEE, per germline. This CDR3 spans 13 amino acids. The CDR3 loop is CASSLLGESEQYF. In DNA form, the CDR3 reads TGTGCCAGCAGCTTGCTGGGGGAGAGCGAGCAGTACTTC.

The rearrangement links TRBV2 to TRBJ2-1; a weak D match, TRBD2 (6 bases). V lost 6 bases, J lost 3 bases, and 12 bases lay in between. The CDR3 is made up of 14 amino acids. Looked up from germline, CDR1 is SNHLY and CDR2 is FYNNEI. The CDR3 sequence is CASSADGSYNEQFF. The CDR3 bases are TGTGCCAGCAGCGCTGACGGGAGCTACAATGAGCAGTTCTTC.

The gene calls are TRBV30 and TRBJ1-5; D possibly corresponds to TRBD1 (6 bases). Germline lookup yields CDR1 GTSNPN and CDR2 SVGIG (reference sequence). The CDR3 contains 14 residues. Trimming left V 3 bases short and J 2 bases short, with 11 bases between. This CDR3 is CAWRGGAGNQPQHF. The CDR3, as DNA: TGTGCCTGGAGGGGGGGGGCGGGCAATCAGCCCCAGCATTTT. Variable domain in full (rest from reference TRBV30 and TRBJ1-5): SQTIHQWPATLVQPVGSPLSLECTVEGTSNPNLYWYRQAAGRGLQLLFYSVGIGQISSEVPQNLSASRPQDRQFILSSKKLLLSDSGFYLCAWRGGAGNQPQHFGDGTRLSIL.

This clone has just a few counts. CDR3 region: CASSLEGAFGSGRETQYF. Written as DNA, the CDR3 is TGTGCCAGCAGCTTGGAGGGGGCCTTTGGCTCTGGGCGAGAGACCCAGTACTTC. The rearrangement links TRBV5-5 to TRBJ2-5; 7 positions agree with TRBD1. In germline, CDR1 is SGHKS, CDR2 YYEKEE (reference sequence). V was pared by 0 bases and J by 4 bases, with 15 bases of the junction left unmatched. The CDR3 is made up of 18 amino acids.

This sequence joins TRBV12-5 and TRBJ2-7; D is uncertain. The V end was cut by 7 bases, the J end by 3 bases, with 4 bases between. CDR1 is LGHNT, CDR2 FRNRAP, per germline. The CDR3 runs 10 residues. The CDR3 sequence is CASDGYEQYF. The CDR3 DNA follows: TGTGCTAGTGATGGCTACGAGCAGTACTTC.

This rearrangement joins TRBV6-6 to TRBJ1-3; D unclear. Germline CDR1 is MNHNY and CDR2 is SVGAGI (reference sequence). CDR3 size: 16 residues. V was clipped by 1 base and J by 4 bases, with 14 bases between them. CDR3 nucleotides: TGTGCCAGCAGTTACTTACCTTCGGGGTCCGGAAACACCATATATTTT. It yields the protein CASSYLPSGSGNTIYF.

The rearrangement links TRBV7-8 to TRBJ1-5, with D uncertain. The CDR3 is 16 residues long. CDR1 SGHVS and CDR2 FQNEAQ come from the germline V gene. The V end lost 1 base, the J end lost 3 bases, and 13 bases lay between the germline ends. CDR3 sequence: CASSLGGRVINQPQHF. The CDR3 DNA is TGTGCCAGCAGCTTAGGAGGGCGCGTTATCAATCAGCCCCAGCATTTT.

The chain is built from TRBV6-4 and TRBJ2-5; 13 nucleotides match TRBD2. V shed 6 bases, J shed 0 bases, and the junction held 4 bases outside the gene matches. The germline V gene encodes CDR1 MRHNA and CDR2 SNTAGT. The CDR3 loop spans 16 amino acids. The CDR3 is CASREGTSGDQETQYF. CDR3 in DNA: TGTGCCAGCAGGGAAGGGACTAGCGGGGACCAAGAGACCCAGTACTTC.

This clone was recorded a few times. The genes are TRBV7-2 and TRBJ1-6; D not resolved. V was trimmed by 1 base and J by 7 bases, leaving 5 bases between them. The CDR3 consists of 13 residues. CDR1 is SGHTA and CDR2 is FQGNSA in the germline V gene. CDR3 residues: CASSLVENSPLHF. CDR3 in DNA: TGTGCCAGCAGCTTAGTAGAGAATTCACCCCTCCACTTT.

This clone was detected a few times. V is TRBV30 and J is TRBJ1-5; D possibly corresponds to TRBD1 (6 bases). Germline V CDR1 and CDR2: GTSNPN, SVGIG (reference sequence). The CDR3 spans 15 residues. Deletions cut 2 bases from V and 11 bases from J, with 22 bases between. Written as DNA, the CDR3 is TGTGCCTGGAGTACTCGGGGGCGGAGCACGGGGACCCAGCATTTT. Translated, it gives CAWSTRGRSTGTQHF.

This clone was observed once. The chain uses TRBV9 and TRBJ1-5; D not certain. This CDR3 has 14 residues. Germline V CDR1 and CDR2: SGDLS, YYNGEE. V was cut by 2 bases and J by 0 bases, with 6 bases left in between. DNA for the CDR3: TGTGCCAGCAGCGTCGAAGATAGCAATCAGCCCCAGCATTTT. Translating it yields CASSVEDSNQPQHF.

This rearrangement joins TRBV4-1 to TRBJ2-2, with TRBD1 matching 8 bases. Germline CDR1 and CDR2: MGHRA and YSYEKL. V shed 7 bases and J 0 bases; nucleotides not matched to a gene: 4. The CDR3 covers 15 residues. DNA for the CDR3: TGCGCCAGCACCCCGGGACAGGCGAACACCGGGGAGCTGTTTTTT. It specifies CASTPGQANTGELFF.

The rearrangement uses TRBV4-2 and TRBJ1-2, with D possibly TRBD1 on 6 matching bases. The CDR3 contains 16 residues. Germline CDR1 reads LGHNA; CDR2 reads YNFKEQ. With 3 bases removed from V and 4 bases from J, the gap between germline ends came to 18 bases. CDR3 bases: TGTGCCAGCAGCCAGACGGGGGGGGCCTATACCTATGGCTACACCTTC. Protein: CASSQTGGAYTYGYTF.

This rearrangement joins TRBV10-2 to TRBJ2-7; D gene unclear. Germline-derived CDR1 and CDR2 are WSHSY and SAAADI. V was trimmed by 4 bases and J by 1 base, leaving 17 bases between them. The CDR3 has 16 amino acids. The chain's CDR3 is CASSVSMETDSYEQYF. The CDR3 nucleotides read TGCGCCAGCAGTGTTTCCATGGAAACCGATTCCTACGAGCAGTACTTC.

V is TRBV30 and J is TRBJ1-6, with D hard to call. Trimming took 0 bases from V and 0 from J, leaving 12 bases between them. Per the germline V gene, CDR1 is GTSNPN and CDR2 is SVGIG (reference sequence). The CDR3 spans 17 residues. CDR3 DNA: TGTGCCTGGAGTGTAATGCAGATCAGCTCCTATAATTCACCCCTCCACTTT. This translates into CAWSVMQISSYNSPLHF.

This clone was observed a handful of times. The chain uses TRBV15 and TRBJ1-1; possibly TRBD1 for D (5 bases). V was cut by 7 bases and J by 11 bases, with 20 bases left in between. CDR1 is LNHNV, CDR2 YYDKDF, per germline (reference sequence). CDR3 size: 13 residues. The CDR3 DNA reads as TGTGCCACCACCCTTTCGAGGGGATTGAGGGCTTTCTTT. It codes for CATTLSRGLRAFF.

The chain joins TRBV6-6 to TRBJ2-3; no reliable D call. V lost 7 bases, J lost 5 bases, and 13 bases lay in between. Germline assignment: CDR1 MNHNY and CDR2 SVGAGI (reference sequence). This CDR3 contains 13 residues. The DNA for the CDR3 is TGTGCCAGCACCCCTTCTCGGAGAGATACGCAGTATTTT. Its translation: CASTPSRRDTQYF.

Turning to this clone: The sample carries other DNA sequences with the same CDR3. The chain recombines TRBV5-1 with TRBJ1-1; D call uncertain. CDR1 is SGHRS and CDR2 is YFSETQ in the germline V gene. CDR3 length: 14 amino acids. Trimming took 0 bases from V and 4 from J, leaving 10 bases between them. CDR3 in DNA: TGCGCCAGCAGCTTGGGAGGAGGGAGCACTGAAGCTTTCTTT. This codes for CASSLGGGSTEAFF.

The gene calls are TRBV7-3 and TRBJ2-5; D not resolved. The V gene lost 2 bases and the J gene lost 2 bases, with 6 bases spanning the gap. The CDR3 sequence is 13 residues long. The germline CDR1 and CDR2 sequences are SGHTA and FQGTGA. The CDR3 coding sequence is TGTGCCAGCAGCTTATCCCCACAAGAGACCCAGTACTTC. This gives the protein CASSLSPQETQYF. Together with reference TRBV7-3 and TRBJ2-5, the CDR3 gives the full variable domain: GAGVSQTPSNKVTEKGKYVELRCDPISGHTALYWYRQSLGQGPEFLIYFQGTGAADDSGLPNDRFFAVRPEGSVSTLKIQRTERGDSAVYLCASSLSPQETQYFGPGTRLLVL.

This clone was detected only once. At the DNA level, this CDR3 is encoded by other sequences in the same sample as well. V is TRBV20-1 and J is TRBJ1-1; D is unclear. Germline CDR1 DFQATT, CDR2 SNEGSKA (reference sequence). The CDR3 contains 11 residues. V lost 5 bases and J 8 bases, leaving 12 bases between the germline ends. In DNA form, the CDR3 reads TGCAGTGCTTCTCTTGGACGGGAAGCTTTCTTT. This sequence encodes CSASLGREAFF.

The chain links TRBV11-2 to TRBJ1-2, with D perhaps matching TRBD1 (5 bases). V was cut by 0 bases and J by 8 bases, with 19 bases left in between. The CDR3 has 16 residues. The germline gives CDR1 SGHAT, CDR2 FQNNGV. The CDR3 DNA reads as TGTGCCAGCAGCTTAGATCTTGGTCCGGGGCGGGGAGGCTACACCTTC. Translating it yields CASSLDLGPGRGGYTF.

V gene TRBV2 combines with J gene TRBJ1-1; 7 nucleotides line up with TRBD1. V lost 5 bases and J lost 0; bases outside the gene matches: 3. The germline gives CDR1 SNHLY, CDR2 FYNNEI. The CDR3 has 14 residues. As DNA, the CDR3 is TGTGCCAGCAGTCGGGACAGCCTGAACACTGAAGCTTTCTTT. It encodes CASSRDSLNTEAFF.

The chain employs TRBV27 and TRBJ2-2, with D possibly matching TRBD1 (6 bases). Per the germline V gene, CDR1 is MNHEY and CDR2 is SMNVEV (reference sequence). This CDR3 contains 15 residues. V was trimmed by 5 bases and J by 1 base, leaving 11 bases between them. CDR3 sequence reads: CASSIQGWNTGELFF. DNA for the CDR3: TGTGCCAGCAGTATACAGGGTTGGAACACCGGGGAGCTGTTTTTT.

This chain connects TRBV4-2 to TRBJ1-2; TRBD1 might be the D (6 bases). CDR3 length equals 13 residues. V lost 1 base and J lost 4, with 7 bases in between. CDR1 LGHNA and CDR2 YNFKEQ come from the germline V gene. The CDR3 is CASSQGDTYGYTF. The CDR3 nucleotides read TGTGCCAGCAGCCAAGGGGACACCTATGGCTACACCTTC.